This T cell receptor beta chain was sequenced in a study of cytomegalovirus exposure and HLA in healthy donors. The CDR3 covers 14 residues. The germline CDR1 and CDR2 sequences are LGHNA and YSLEER. Amplification used 60 Vbeta primers and 13 Jbeta primers. Data came from immunoSEQ multiplex PCR; TCRdb stores just in-frame clones and leaves some out. Here the sample spans some 180,000 clones, 73% being singletons. For this clone: One junction end disagrees with the germline gene, perhaps due to a read error.

Specimen: PBMCs. This TCR came from a woman younger than 35 in good health and CMV-seropositive. The V gene is TRBV4-3, the J gene TRBJ2-3; 13 nucleotides line up with TRBD2. The chain's CDR3 is CASSQEGTSGAPCF. The CDR3 bases are TGCGCCAGCAGCCAAGAAGGGACTAGCGGGGCCCCCTGTTTT.